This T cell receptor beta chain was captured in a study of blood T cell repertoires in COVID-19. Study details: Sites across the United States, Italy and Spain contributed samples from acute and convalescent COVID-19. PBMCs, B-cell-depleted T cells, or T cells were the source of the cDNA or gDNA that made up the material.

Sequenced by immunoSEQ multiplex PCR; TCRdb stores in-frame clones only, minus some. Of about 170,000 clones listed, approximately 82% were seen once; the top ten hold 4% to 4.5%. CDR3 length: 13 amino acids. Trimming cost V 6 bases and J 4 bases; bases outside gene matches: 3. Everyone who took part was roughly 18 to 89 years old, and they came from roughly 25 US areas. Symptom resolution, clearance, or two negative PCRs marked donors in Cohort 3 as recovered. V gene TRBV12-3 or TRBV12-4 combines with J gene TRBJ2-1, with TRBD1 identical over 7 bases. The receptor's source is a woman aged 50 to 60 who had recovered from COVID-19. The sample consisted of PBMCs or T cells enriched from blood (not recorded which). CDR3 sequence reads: CASSTGQYNEQFF. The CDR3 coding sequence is TGTGCCAGCAGCACGGGACAGTACAATGAGCAGTTCTTC.